Listed below are T cell receptor beta chains from one sample, sequenced in a study of cytomegalovirus exposure and HLA in healthy donors. The protocol was immunoSEQ multiplex PCR, while the TCRdb copy is restricted to in-frame clones and leaves out a portion. This sample carries some 190,000 clones, approximately 85% of them seen once, and the ten largest clones take approximately 1.8%. Sequencing was done on a sample of PBMCs. The receptors were gathered from a young man in good health and CMV-seronegative. CDR3s include the opening cysteine and the closing phenylalanine or tryptophan. The D gene is left open where the match is weak. Not every row has a clone size; where given, it reads once, few, many or a size class.

15	.	TRBV4-3	TRBJ1-2	.	TGCGCCAGCAGCCAAGCCCGAGACAGGAACTATGGCTACACCTTC	CASSQARDRNYGYTF
16	.	TRBV7-2	TRBJ2-7	TRBD1	TGTGCCAGCAGCCCGTCCGGCAGGGGGCTTACCTACGAGCAGTACTTC	CASSPSGRGLTYEQYF
17	.	TRBV27	TRBJ2-7	TRBD2	TGTGCCAGCAGTACTCTCGTAGGGGCGGGAGGCTCTTACGAGCAGTACTTC	CASSTLVGAGGSYEQYF
18	.	TRBV9	TRBJ2-1	TRBD2	TGTGCCAGCAGCGTAGATGTAGCGGGGACGATCTCCTACAATGAGCAGTTCTTC	CASSVDVAGTISYNEQFF
13	.	TRBV4-1	TRBJ2-7	.	TGCGCCAGCAGCCAAGGTATTTCAGACGAGCAGTACTTC	CASSQGISDEQYF
14	.	TRBV19	TRBJ2-2	TRBD1	TGTGCCAGTAGTAGTGGACAGGGGACCGGGGAGCTGTTTTTT	CASSSGQGTGELFF
14	.	TRBV28	TRBJ2-7	.	TGTGCCAGCAGTTTAAGGGCAGGGAAAGGCGAGCAGTACTTC	CASSLRAGKGEQYF
16	.	TRBV21-1	TRBJ2-5	.	TGTGCCAGCAGCAAAGTGCATTCGGGAACCCAAGAGACCCAGTACTTC	CASSKVHSGTQETQYF
16	.	TRBV5-1	TRBJ2-7	TRBD2	TGCGCCAGCAGCCCTAGCGGACTAGCGGGAGTCAACGAGCAGTACTTC	CASSPSGLAGVNEQYF
18	.	TRBV15	TRBJ2-1	TRBD2	TGTGCCACCAGCAGAGGGGGGGGAGCGGGAGGCTCCTACAATGAGCAGTTCTTC	CATSRGGGAGGSYNEQFF
16	.	TRBV19	TRBJ1-5	.	TGTGCCAGTAGCCCTCCTTTTCAGGGAAACAATCAGCCCCAGCATTTT	CASSPPFQGNNQPQHF
15	.	TRBV9	TRBJ2-1	TRBD2	TGTGCCAGCAGCGCCCCCCGGGAGGGGGGCAATGAGCAGTTCTTC	CASSAPREGGNEQFF
20	.	TRBV4-1	TRBJ2-3	TRBD2	TGCGCCAGCAGCCAATGGGCCGTTCGGGCGGGAGGGCTGAGGACAGATACGCAGTATTTT	CASSQWAVRAGGLRTDTQYF
14	.	TRBV18	TRBJ2-7	TRBD1	TGTGCCAGCTCACCTCCGGACAGGGCCTACGAGCAGTACTTC	CASSPPDRAYEQYF
14	.	TRBV10-3	TRBJ2-1	.	TGTGCCATCAGTGAGGAGGGTACCTACAATGAGCAGTTCTTC	CAISEEGTYNEQFF
17	.	TRBV4-2	TRBJ2-5	TRBD2	TGTGCCAGCAGCCCCGGGACTAGCGGGAGGGGGGAAGAGACCCAGTACTTC	CASSPGTSGRGEETQYF
15	.	TRBV14	TRBJ2-7	.	TGTGCCAGCAGCCAATTCGGGGACAAGTACTACGAGCAGTACTTC	CASSQFGDKYYEQYF
14	.	TRBV19	TRBJ2-2	.	TGTGCCAGTAGTATAGTTTCTGTTACCGGGGAGCTGTTTTTT	CASSIVSVTGELFF
15	.	TRBV9	TRBJ2-5	TRBD2	TGTGCCAGCAGCGTAGCGGGAGGGCCGCAAGAGACCCAGTACTTC	CASSVAGGPQETQYF
13	few	TRBV7-2	TRBJ2-3	.	TGTGCCAGCAGCTTATTTATATCAGATACGCAGTATTTT	CASSLFISDTQYF
15	.	TRBV5-6	TRBJ2-7	TRBD1	TGTGCCAGCAGCTTTGGGACAGGGGTTTCCTACGAGCAGTACTTC	CASSFGTGVSYEQYF
15	.	TRBV7-2	TRBJ2-5	TRBD1	TGTGCCAGCAGCGTTGGGACAGGGAATAAAGAGACCCAGTACTTC	CASSVGTGNKETQYF
18	few	TRBV4-3	TRBJ1-1	.	TGCGCCAGCAGCCCCGAACTACACGTGGCAGGGAGGGTTTCTGAAGCTTTCTTT	CASSPELHVAGRVSEAFF
14	.	TRBV19	TRBJ2-3	TRBD2	TGTGCCTCCGCCCCGGGACTAGCATCAGATACGCAGTATTTT	CASAPGLASDTQYF
13	.	TRBV7-2	TRBJ2-5	.	TGTGCCAGCAGCTTAGACGGGGGAGAGACCCAGTACTTC	CASSLDGGETQYF
16	.	TRBV7-2	TRBJ2-7	TRBD2	TGTGCCAGCAGCTTAGCAAGGCTAGCGGGGGTAGGTGAGCAGTACTTC	CASSLARLAGVGEQYF
15	.	TRBV7-9	TRBJ2-1	.	TGTGCCAGCAGCGGAGGGTTGGCGCCGGATAATGAGCAGTTCTTC	CASSGGLAPDNEQFF
17	.	TRBV9	TRBJ2-7	TRBD1	TGTGCCAGCAGCCCTCCATTTCGGACAGGGGGCGGCTACGAGCAGTACTTC	CASSPPFRTGGGYEQYF
16	.	TRBV14	TRBJ2-7	TRBD1	TGTGCCAGCAGCCAGGTCTGGACAGGGGGCAGGAGCGAGCAGTACTTC	CASSQVWTGGRSEQYF
14	.	TRBV6-1	TRBJ1-4	.	TGTGCCAGCAAAGAGCAAGGGAGCCATGAAAAACTGTTTTTT	CASKEQGSHEKLFF
17	.	TRBV23-1	TRBJ2-1	.	TGCGCCAGCCCCCCGGGGAGGCGGAGTGGGGTCTACAATGAGCAGTTCTTC	CASPPGRRSGVYNEQFF
15	.	TRBV28	TRBJ1-3	.	TGTGCCAGCAAGCAATGGACAGATCCTGGAAACACCATATATTTT	CASKQWTDPGNTIYF
14	.	TRBV7-8	TRBJ1-1	.	TGTGCCAGCAGCTTAGTGGTGCCGGACACTGAAGCTTTCTTT	CASSLVVPDTEAFF
17	.	TRBV9	TRBJ1-2	.	TGTGCCAGCAGCGTCGGCCAGCAGTTTGCGGCATTATATGGCTACACCTTC	CASSVGQQFAALYGYTF
12	.	TRBV7-8	TRBJ1-2	.	TGTGCCAGCAGCTTATCGGGGGACGGCTACACCTTC	CASSLSGDGYTF
15	once	TRBV30	TRBJ2-3	TRBD2	TGTGCCTGGATCGCGTGGGGGGGACGCACAGATACGCAGTATTTT	CAWIAWGGRTDTQYF
15	.	TRBV5-1	TRBJ2-1	.	TGCGCCAGCAGCTTGTCTGCGGGGTGGGAAAATGAGCAGTTCTTC	CASSLSAGWENEQFF
14	.	TRBV9	TRBJ1-6	TRBD1	TGTGCCAGCAGCCAGGGACAGGGTAACTCACCCCTCCACTTT	CASSQGQGNSPLHF
15	.	TRBV5-4	TRBJ2-5	TRBD2	TGTGCCAGCAGCTTGGCGGTGGGGAGGGTAAAGACCCAGTACTTC	CASSLAVGRVKTQYF
15	.	TRBV4-3	TRBJ1-2	.	TGCGCCAGCAGCTCCAGTGGGTACAGGTCTAATGGCTACACCTTC	CASSSSGYRSNGYTF
14	few	TRBV13	TRBJ2-1	.	TGTGCCAGCAACCCCATCAGCTCCTACAATGAGCAGTTCTTC	CASNPISSYNEQFF
17	.	TRBV19	TRBJ2-7	TRBD1	TGTGCCAGTAGTATAGAACCCCCTTGGACAGGGACCTACGAGCAGTACTTC	CASSIEPPWTGTYEQYF
12	.	TRBV2	TRBJ2-7	TRBD1	TGTGCCAGCAGCCGGACAGGGTCCGAGCAGTACTTC	CASSRTGSEQYF
14	.	TRBV7-3	TRBJ2-2	TRBD2	TGTGCCAGCAGCTTAGGCGGGAGGAGCGGGGAGCTGTTTTTT	CASSLGGRSGELFF
14	.	TRBV5-4	TRBJ2-4	.	TGTGCCAGCAGCCAAACCGGGGCCAAAAACATTCAGTACTTC	CASSQTGAKNIQYF
16	few	TRBV5-1	TRBJ1-1	TRBD1	TGCGCCAGCAGCTTGGAGGGCGACAGGGTGAGGAATGAAGCTTTCTTT	CASSLEGDRVRNEAFF
16	.	TRBV7-9	TRBJ1-3	.	TGTGCCAGCAGCCCACCGGTCCCGACATCTGGAAACACCATATATTTT	CASSPPVPTSGNTIYF
14	.	TRBV25-1	TRBJ2-7	.	TGTGCCAGCAGTTTCACAGGGAGCTCCTACGAGCAGTACTTC	CASSFTGSSYEQYF
13	.	TRBV4-1	TRBJ2-1	TRBD1	TGCGCCAGCAGCCAGCTACAGGGGAATGAGCAGTTCTTC	CASSQLQGNEQFF
13	.	TRBV6-1	TRBJ1-4	.	TGTGCCAGCGGAGGCGACCGCTACGAAAAACTGTTTTTT	CASGGDRYEKLFF
15	.	TRBV7-3	TRBJ2-7	.	TGTGCCAGCAGCTTACCACTAGGGATGATTTACGAGCAGTACTTC	CASSLPLGMIYEQYF
14	.	TRBV7-3	TRBJ2-7	.	TGTGCCAGCAGCTTAATTGCGGGATCCTACGAGCAGTACTTC	CASSLIAGSYEQYF
16	.	TRBV29-1	TRBJ2-6	.	TGCAGCGTTGAGGACTCAGGGGACTCTGGGGCCAACGTCCTGACTTTC	CSVEDSGDSGANVLTF
15	.	TRBV11-2	TRBJ1-5	.	TGTGCCAGCAGCTTGGAGGGGTATAGCAATCAGCCCCAGCATTTT	CASSLEGYSNQPQHF